This TCR beta chain emerged from a study of blood T cell repertoires in COVID-19. Original analysis: For nucleated cells, counts were estimated from reference gene primer amplification. Data came from immunoSEQ multiplex PCR; TCRdb stores just in-frame clones and leaves some out. Clone size and the V and J calls come from that table; the DNA yielded D and trimming. Altogether approximately 70,000 clones are present, 91% being singletons, with the ten largest covering approximately 14%. CDR1 SGHRS and CDR2 YFSETQ come from the germline V gene. CDR3 size: 13 residues. The V gene end was trimmed by 5 bases and the J gene end by 5 bases; junction bases not matched to a gene: 4.

The chain has TRBV5-1 and TRBJ2-7, with 10 bases aligning to TRBD1. The sample taken for sequencing was peripheral blood. This clonotype was sampled from a human donor with active COVID-19. The donor label of this sample is uncertain. The CDR3 DNA is TGCGCCAGCAGACCAGGGACAGGGGACGAGCAGTACTTC. Its protein product is CASRPGTGDEQYF.